This TCR beta chain was recorded in a study of blood T cell repertoires in COVID-19. Study-level information: COVID-19 samples, acute and convalescent, were from the United States, Italy and Spain. Nucleic acid was either cDNA or gDNA, and it came from T cells, B-cell-depleted T cells, or PBMCs.

In the original processing: The assay estimated nucleated cells by amplifying reference gene primers. Repertoires were generated with immunoSEQ multiplex PCR, while TCRdb's copy carries only in-frame clones and drops some. V, J and clone size are those of that table, while D and trimming were read from the DNA. The sample carries about 13,000 clones, about 75% recorded once. The germline gives CDR1 LNHNV, CDR2 YYDKDF (reference sequence). Trimming stripped 3 bases from V and 0 bases from J, with 9 bases between. The CDR3 is made up of 15 amino acids. The clonotype originates from an elderly woman with acute or convalescent COVID-19. The chain is built from TRBV15 and TRBJ1-3; D is ambiguous. The sequenced sample consisted of peripheral blood. The CDR3 loop reads CATSREPFSGNTIYF. The CDR3 DNA sequence: TGTGCCACCAGCAGGGAGCCTTTCTCTGGAAACACCATATATTTT.